This T cell receptor beta chain was profiled in a study of control samples from healthy donors and cancer patients. Here immunoSEQ multiplex PCR was the method, and the copy in TCRdb shows in-frame clones only, minus some. The sample has fewer than 250,000 clones; roughly nine tenths are singletons. Trimming pared 0 bases from V and 9 bases from J, leaving 13 bases between. Germline V gene lookup returns CDR1 SGDLS and CDR2 YYNGEE. CDR3 length: 14 residues. The V and J genes are TRBV9 and TRBJ2-4; D is unresolved. Sequencing was performed on blood. The sequence came from a man aged 25-40 years in good health. CDR3 bases: TGTGCCAGCAGCGTAGGGAGTTTGCAAAGCATTCAGTACTTC. It encodes CASSVGSLQSIQYF.